A single sample is the source of the 7 T cell receptor beta chains below, sequenced in a study of blood T cell repertoires in COVID-19. Clones were sequenced by immunoSEQ multiplex PCR, and TCRdb holds only the in-frame ones, with some missing. This sample has 150,000 to 200,000 clones; 81% occur once, and the top ten carry 11%. Sequencing was carried out using peripheral blood. These receptors all stem from a man aged 55-75 years with active or convalescent COVID-19.

The gene calls are TRBV7-8 and TRBJ1-1; a possible D gene is TRBD1 (5 bases). The CDR3 is 14 amino acids. Germline loops: CDR1 SGHVS, CDR2 FQNEAQ. With 5 bases removed from V and 4 bases from J, the gap between germline ends came to 14 bases. In nucleotides, the CDR3 is TGTGCCAGCAGCCCCTCTGGGGGGGGCACTGAAGCTTTCTTT. It translates to CASSPSGGGTEAFF.

V is TRBV5-1 and J is TRBJ1-1, with D uncertain. The CDR3 has 15 amino acids. Trimming took off 4 bases at V and 4 bases at J, with 17 bases between the two ends. Germline lookup yields CDR1 SGHRS and CDR2 YFSETQ. The CDR3: CASSPNTGFGTEAFF. CDR3 nucleotides: TGCGCCAGCAGCCCGAACACGGGATTTGGCACTGAAGCTTTCTTT.

This chain joins TRBV7-2 and TRBJ2-1, with TRBD2 as a possible D gene (6 bases). Trimming removed 5 bases at V and 2 bases at J, with 13 bases between. The CDR3 covers 15 residues. Germline values: CDR1 SGHTA, CDR2 FQGNSA. The CDR3 region has the DNA TGTGCCAGCAGCCCAGCGGGCCCCGCCTACAATGAGCAGTTCTTC. Translated, it gives CASSPAGPAYNEQFF.

The V gene is TRBV21-1, the J gene TRBJ2-7; the D segment call TRBD1 is taken from the table without a DNA check. TRBV21-1 is deemed a pseudogene. The CDR3 is 14 amino acids. CDR3 nucleotides: TGTGCCAGCAGCAACCGGGACAGGGTTTCCGAGCAGTACTTC. As protein: CASSNRDRVSEQYF.

J is TRBJ1-6 and V is TRBV28; TRBD1 might be the D (5 bases). V gave up 5 bases and J gave up 10 bases, with 15 bases separating them. The germline gives CDR1 MDHEN, CDR2 SYDVKM. The CDR3 is made up of 14 amino acids. The CDR3 here is CASSPLVGVSPLHF. CDR3 DNA: TGTGCCAGCAGTCCGTTGGTAGGGGTGTCACCCCTCCACTTT.

The chain recombines TRBV5-1 with TRBJ1-5; D gene uncertain. Trimming shortened V by 5 bases and J by 4 bases, and 10 bases separated the two germline ends. Germline values: CDR1 SGHRS, CDR2 YFSETQ. The CDR3 length is 13 residues. The CDR3 DNA reads as TGCGCCAGCAGGCAGGACTCTAATCAGCCCCAGCATTTT. As protein: CASRQDSNQPQHF.

The genes are TRBV6-2 or TRBV6-3 and TRBJ2-3; 14 positions agree with TRBD2. V lost 6 bases to trimming and J lost 6 bases; unmatched junction nucleotides: 8. The CDR3 has 16 amino acids. CDR1 and CDR2 from the germline V gene are MNHEY and SVGEGT. The CDR3 nucleotides read TGTGCCAGCAGCCCTCGGGGACTAGCGGGAGCGGATACGCAGTATTTT. Translating gives CASSPRGLAGADTQYF.